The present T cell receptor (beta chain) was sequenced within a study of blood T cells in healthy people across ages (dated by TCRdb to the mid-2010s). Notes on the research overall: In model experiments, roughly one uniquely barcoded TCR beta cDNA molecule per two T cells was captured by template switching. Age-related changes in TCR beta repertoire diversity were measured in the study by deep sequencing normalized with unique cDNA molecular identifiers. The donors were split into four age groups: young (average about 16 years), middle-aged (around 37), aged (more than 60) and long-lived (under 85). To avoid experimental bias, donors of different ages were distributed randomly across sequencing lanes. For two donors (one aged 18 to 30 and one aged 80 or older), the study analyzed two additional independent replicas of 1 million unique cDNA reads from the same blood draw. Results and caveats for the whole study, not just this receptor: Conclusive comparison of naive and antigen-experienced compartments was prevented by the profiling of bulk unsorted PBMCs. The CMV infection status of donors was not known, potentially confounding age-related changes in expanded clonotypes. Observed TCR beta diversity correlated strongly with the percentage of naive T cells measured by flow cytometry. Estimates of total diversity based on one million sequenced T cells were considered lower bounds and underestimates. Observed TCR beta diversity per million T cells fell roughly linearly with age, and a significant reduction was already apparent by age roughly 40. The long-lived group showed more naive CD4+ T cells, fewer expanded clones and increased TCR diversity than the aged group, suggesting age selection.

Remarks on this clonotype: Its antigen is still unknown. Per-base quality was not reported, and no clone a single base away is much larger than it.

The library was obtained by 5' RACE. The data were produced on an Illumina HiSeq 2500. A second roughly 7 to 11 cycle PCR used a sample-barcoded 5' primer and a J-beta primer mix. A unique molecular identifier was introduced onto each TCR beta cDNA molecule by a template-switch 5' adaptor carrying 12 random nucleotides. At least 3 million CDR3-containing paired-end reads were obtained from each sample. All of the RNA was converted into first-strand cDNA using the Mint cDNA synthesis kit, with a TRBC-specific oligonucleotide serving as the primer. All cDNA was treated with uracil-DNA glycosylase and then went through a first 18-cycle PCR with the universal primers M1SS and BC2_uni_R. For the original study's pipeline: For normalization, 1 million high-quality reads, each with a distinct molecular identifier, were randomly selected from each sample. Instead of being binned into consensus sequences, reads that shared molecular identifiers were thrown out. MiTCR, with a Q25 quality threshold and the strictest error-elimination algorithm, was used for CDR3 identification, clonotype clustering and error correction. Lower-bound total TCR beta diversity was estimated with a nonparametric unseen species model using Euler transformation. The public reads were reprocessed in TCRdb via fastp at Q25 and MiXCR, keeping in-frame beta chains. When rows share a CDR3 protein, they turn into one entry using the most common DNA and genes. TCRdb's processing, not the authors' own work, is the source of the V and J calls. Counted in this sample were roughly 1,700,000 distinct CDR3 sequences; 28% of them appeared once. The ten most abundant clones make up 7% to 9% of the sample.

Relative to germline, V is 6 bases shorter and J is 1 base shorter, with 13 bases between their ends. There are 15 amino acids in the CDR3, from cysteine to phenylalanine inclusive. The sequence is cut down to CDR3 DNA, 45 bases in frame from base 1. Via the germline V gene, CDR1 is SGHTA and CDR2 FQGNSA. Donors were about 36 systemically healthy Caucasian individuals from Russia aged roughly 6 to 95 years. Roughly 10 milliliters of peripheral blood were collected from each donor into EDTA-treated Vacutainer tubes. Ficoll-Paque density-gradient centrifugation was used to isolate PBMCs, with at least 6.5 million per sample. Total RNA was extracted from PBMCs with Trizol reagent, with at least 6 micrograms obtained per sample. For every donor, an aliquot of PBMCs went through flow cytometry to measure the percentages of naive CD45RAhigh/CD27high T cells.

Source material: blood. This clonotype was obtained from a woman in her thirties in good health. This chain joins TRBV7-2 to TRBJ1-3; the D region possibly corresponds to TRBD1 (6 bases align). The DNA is TGTGCCAGCAGGCTAACAGGGATATCTGGAAACACCATATATTTT. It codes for CASRLTGISGNTIYF.